This T cell receptor beta chain was obtained from a study of blood T cells in healthy people across ages. Study-level information: Through template switching, about one barcoded beta molecule was captured per two T cells, as measured in model experiments. Study conclusions and caveats: Researchers said unsorted PBMCs prevented a conclusive naive versus antigen-experienced comparison. Researchers judged that diversity estimates from one million T cells fell short of true values.

This clonotype was counted only a few times. Antigen specificity is unknown. Russia was home to the donors, healthy Caucasian individuals aged about 6 to 90. A sample-barcoded 5' primer and a J-beta primer mix were used in a second PCR of about 7 to 12 cycles. TCRdb used MiXCR to reprocess the 5' RACE reads, holding one entry per CDR3 protein. The sample lists some 1.1 million distinct CDR3 sequences, roughly two fifths seen once, with roughly 14% in the top ten. CDR1 DFQATT and CDR2 SNEGSKA come from the germline V gene (reference sequence). V shed 5 bases and J 8 bases; nucleotides not matched to a gene: 5. The CDR3 contains 11 residues.

The sample comprised blood. V is TRBV20-1 and J is TRBJ1-1; 7 bases align to TRBD1. This clonotype was sampled from a man younger than 35 in good health. Here the CDR3 reads CSAPTGTEAFF. The CDR3 bases are TGCAGTGCTCCGACAGGGACAGAAGCTTTCTTT.